A selection of T cell receptor beta chains follows, all from one sample in a study of cytomegalovirus exposure and HLA in healthy donors. Measured with immunoSEQ multiplex PCR; TCRdb has only the in-frame clones, and not every one. Of about 89,000 clones listed, about four fifths are singletons. Sequencing input: PBMCs. Receptors originate from a young woman in good health and CMV-seropositive. Each CDR3 is given without its conserved first and last residue.

J gene: TRBJ2-1
V gene: TRBV5-1
CDR3 protein: ASSLRAGGDEQF

J gene: TRBJ2-3
V gene: TRBV2
CDR3 protein: ASILTLASPSTDTQY

J gene: TRBJ2-5
V gene: TRBV29-1
CDR3 protein: SVAFLQETQY

J gene: TRBJ1-6
V gene: TRBV19
CDR3 protein: ASRGTGHSPLH

J gene: TRBJ2-1
V gene: TRBV27
CDR3 protein: ASSFQNNEQF

J gene: TRBJ1-3
V gene: TRBV5-6
CDR3 protein: ASSFGQGVGNTIY

J gene: TRBJ2-5
V gene: TRBV5-4
CDR3 protein: ASTSGGPRETQY

J gene: TRBJ1-2
V gene: TRBV7-2
CDR3 protein: ASSPTGTTYGYT

J gene: TRBJ1-2
V gene: TRBV28
CDR3 protein: ASSLERGRGYT

J gene: TRBJ1-3
V gene: TRBV5-1
CDR3 protein: ASSLGQASSGNTIY

J gene: TRBJ2-1
V gene: TRBV30
CDR3 protein: ACSVSYNEQF

J gene: TRBJ2-7
V gene: TRBV6-6
CDR3 protein: ASSYHLQGSYEQY

J gene: TRBJ1-1
V gene: TRBV18
CDR3 protein: ASSPPGGMSTEAF

J gene: TRBJ1-5
V gene: TRBV6-1
CDR3 protein: ASSEDRPSQPQH

J gene: TRBJ2-5
V gene: TRBV6-6
CDR3 protein: ASSYSLTGTQETQY

J gene: TRBJ1-2
V gene: TRBV6-4
CDR3 protein: ASSPGTDGGTYGYT

J gene: TRBJ1-1
V gene: TRBV5-1
CDR3 protein: ASSLGWADQAAF

J gene: TRBJ2-1
V gene: TRBV27
CDR3 protein: ASYQVVAGLGEQF

J gene: TRBJ2-1
V gene: TRBV4-2
CDR3 protein: ASSQDWGGGRLEQF

J gene: TRBJ1-3
V gene: TRBV5-5
CDR3 protein: ASSLEDRPGNTIY

J gene: TRBJ1-2
V gene: TRBV27
CDR3 protein: ASSPTRTGGYGYT

J gene: TRBJ2-7
V gene: TRBV5-1
CDR3 protein: ASSRDTQGSYEQY

J gene: TRBJ1-3
V gene: TRBV4-3
CDR3 protein: ASSQDRNYLSGNTIY

J gene: TRBJ2-7
V gene: TRBV5-6
CDR3 protein: ASSFGRQGAYEQY

J gene: TRBJ1-5
V gene: TRBV6-5
CDR3 protein: ASRDEGINQPQH

J gene: TRBJ2-3
V gene: TRBV6-1
CDR3 protein: ASSEWGPDTQY

J gene: TRBJ2-7
V gene: TRBV18
CDR3 protein: ASSPPEVSLRDSPYEQY

J gene: TRBJ2-7
V gene: TRBV11-2
CDR3 protein: ASSLHGLVSYEQY

J gene: TRBJ2-7
V gene: TRBV28
CDR3 protein: ASSTGTGLYEQY

J gene: TRBJ2-5
V gene: TRBV14
CDR3 protein: ASSQDRAGGPETQY

J gene: TRBJ2-7
V gene: TRBV28
CDR3 protein: ASSFNRQTTEQY

J gene: TRBJ1-3
V gene: TRBV28
CDR3 protein: ASSLDRGYTIY

J gene: TRBJ1-3
V gene: TRBV9
CDR3 protein: ASSVRTGPSGNTIY

J gene: TRBJ1-5
V gene: TRBV6-6
CDR3 protein: ASTPLDRLQPQH

J gene: TRBJ2-1
V gene: TRBV18
CDR3 protein: ASSPERLLNEQF

J gene: TRBJ2-7
V gene: TRBV18
CDR3 protein: ASSHVSLWGGPPRGYEQY

J gene: TRBJ2-5
V gene: TRBV5-1
CDR3 protein: ASSPSAGSTSETQY

J gene: TRBJ1-1
V gene: TRBV7-2
CDR3 protein: ASSANTGGTEAF

J gene: TRBJ1-2
V gene: TRBV5-1
CDR3 protein: ASSLDHSLIDGYT

J gene: TRBJ1-6
V gene: TRBV9
CDR3 protein: ASSVGGGRNSPLH

J gene: TRBJ2-5
V gene: TRBV9
CDR3 protein: ASSRGTSGILQETQY

J gene: TRBJ2-6
V gene: TRBV10-3
CDR3 protein: AITGRVSGANVLT

J gene: TRBJ2-5
V gene: TRBV29-1
CDR3 protein: SVKGGEETQY

J gene: TRBJ2-7
V gene: TRBV27
CDR3 protein: ASSYRRGVYEQY

J gene: TRBJ1-2
V gene: TRBV6-5
CDR3 protein: ASSYSGGSSGYT

J gene: TRBJ1-3
V gene: TRBV7-2
CDR3 protein: ASSPRDPLSGNTIY

J gene: TRBJ2-3
V gene: TRBV21-1
CDR3 protein: ASSKALRQAYTDTQY

J gene: TRBJ1-3
V gene: TRBV5-6
CDR3 protein: ASSFFGNTIY

J gene: TRBJ2-7
V gene: TRBV28
CDR3 protein: ASSFKQAHSYEQY

J gene: TRBJ2-2
V gene: TRBV4-1
CDR3 protein: ASSQDQFTGELF

J gene: TRBJ2-5
V gene: TRBV7-2
CDR3 protein: ASSGSLKGETQY

J gene: TRBJ1-4
V gene: TRBV10-3
CDR3 protein: AISDTGEKLF

J gene: TRBJ2-7
V gene: TRBV28
CDR3 protein: ASRPTSGVYEQY